What follows describes a single T cell receptor beta chain. Antigen unknown. The data stem from a study of OX40 agonist ivuxolimab in advanced cancers. General study findings and limits: With doses of 0.1-3.0 mg/kg, partial responders showed among the lowest clonal expansion.

Here immunoSEQ multiplex PCR was the method, and the copy in TCRdb shows in-frame clones only, minus some. The sample has 20,000 to 25,000 clones; roughly 88% are singletons. CDR3 size: 16 residues. Trimming removed 0 bases at V and 0 bases at J, with 10 bases between. Germline CDR1 reads SGHRS; CDR2 reads YFSETQ. The chain links TRBV5-1 to TRBJ1-5, with a tentative D call TRBD1 (6 bases). The sequence was obtained from an adult with an advanced solid tumor such as melanoma, head and neck, liver or kidney cancer. This specimen consisted of CD4+ or CD8+ T cells sorted from blood, obtained in a trial of the OX40 agonist ivuxolimab. CDR3 region: CASSLAGGPSNQPQHF. The CDR3 coding sequence is TGCGCCAGCAGCTTGGCGGGGGGCCCTAGCAATCAGCCCCAGCATTTT. The complete variable domain, with remaining parts taken from reference TRBV5-1 and TRBJ1-5, reads KAGVTQTPRYLIKTRGQQVTLSCSPISGHRSVSWYQQTPGQGLQFLFEYFSETQRNKGNFPGRFSGRQFSNSRSEMNVSTLELGDSALYLCASSLAGGPSNQPQHFGDGTRLSIL.